The 21 T cell receptor beta chains presented below share a single source sample, sequenced in a study of cytomegalovirus exposure and HLA in healthy donors. The PCR was carried out with 60 Vbeta primers and 13 Jbeta primers. TCRdb's copy holds only in-frame clones and misses some; the assay was immunoSEQ multiplex PCR. The sample carries about 200,000 clones, 86% recorded once. Sequenced sample: PBMCs. These receptor sequences come from a woman in her 30s in good health and CMV-seronegative.

This chain links TRBV27 with TRBJ2-7; 8 bases align to TRBD1. From germline, CDR1 is MNHEY and CDR2 SMNVEV (reference sequence). The CDR3 has 13 residues. The ends lost 7 bases at V and 1 base at J; junction bases unmatched: 3. The CDR3 sequence is CASTDRGSYEQYF. DNA of the CDR3: TGTGCCAGCACTGACAGGGGTTCCTACGAGCAGTACTTC.

The gene calls are TRBV9 and TRBJ2-2; 15 positions match TRBD2. CDR1 is SGDLS, CDR2 YYNGEE, per germline. The trim removed 4 bases at V and 8 bases at J, leaving 3 bases unmatched. The CDR3 is 15 amino acids. CDR3 nucleotide sequence: TGTGCCAGCAGCCTCGGGACTAGCGGGAGGGGGGAGCTGTTTTTT. Protein product: CASSLGTSGRGELFF.

The chain couples TRBV21-1 to TRBJ2-7; the table's TRBD2 call for D was not verified on the DNA. TRBV21-1 is labeled a pseudogene. The CDR3 length is 16 residues. This CDR3 is CASSPRGLAFTYEQYF. The CDR3 DNA is TGTGCCAGCAGCCCACGGGGACTAGCGTTTACCTACGAGCAGTACTTC.

This chain uses TRBV5-6 with TRBJ2-3, with TRBD2 identical over 10 bases. Germline V gene data show CDR1 as SGHDT and CDR2 as YYEEEE. Trimming took 6 bases from V and 4 from J; bases not matched to a gene: 8. The CDR3 totals 15 residues. The CDR3 here is CASTPQREGSDTQYF. In DNA form, the CDR3 reads TGTGCCAGCACCCCCCAGCGGGAGGGCTCAGATACGCAGTATTTT.

The chain recombines TRBV28 with TRBJ2-1; TRBD1 matches 9 bases. This CDR3 contains 13 residues. Germline V gene data show CDR1 as MDHEN and CDR2 as SYDVKM. Germline trimming cut 6 bases from V and 8 bases from J; bases unmatched to any gene: 5. The CDR3 region has the DNA TGTGCCAGCAGGACAGGGGGGAGGTATGAGCAGTTCTTC. Translation gives CASRTGGRYEQFF. Complete variable domain (other parts from reference TRBV28 and TRBJ2-1): DVKVTQSSRYLVKRTGEKVFLECVQDMDHENMFWYRQDPGLGLRLIYFSYDVKMKEKGDIPEGYSVSREKKERFSLILESASTNQTSMYLCASRTGGRYEQFFGPGTRLTVL.

V usage is TRBV29-1 and J usage is TRBJ2-7; 12 bases are shared with TRBD2. Trimming took 1 base from V and 3 from J; bases not matched to a gene: 4. The V gene's germline CDR1 is SQVTM and CDR2 ANQGSEA. This CDR3 region has 15 residues. DNA of the CDR3: TGCAGCGTTGAAGGCCCGGGACTAGCGGGCTACGAGCAGTACTTC. Amino acid sequence: CSVEGPGLAGYEQYF.

V is TRBV6-5 and J is TRBJ2-3; 11 bases fit TRBD2. V dropped 5 bases and J dropped 8; count of bases not matched to a gene: 6. Per the germline V gene, CDR1 is MNHEY and CDR2 is SVGAGI. CDR3 length equals 14 residues. CDR3 sequence (DNA): TGTGCCAGCAGTACTAGCGGGGGATCGGCTACGCAGTATTTT. It translates to CASSTSGGSATQYF.

This clone appeared a few times. V and J are TRBV29-1 and TRBJ2-3, with a possible D match to TRBD1 (6 bases). The germline V gene encodes CDR1 SQVTM and CDR2 ANQGSEA. Trimming removed 1 base from V and 2 bases from J, with 13 bases in between. The CDR3 runs to 15 residues. The CDR3 here is CSVEGGPGDTDTQYF. Written as DNA, the CDR3 is TGCAGCGTTGAAGGGGGACCAGGGGACACAGATACGCAGTATTTT.

This chain links TRBV4-2 with TRBJ2-2; 8 bases map to TRBD2. The V gene end was trimmed by 0 bases and the J gene end by 1 base; junction bases not matched to a gene: 7. Germline values: CDR1 LGHNA, CDR2 YNFKEQ. CDR3 size: 18 residues. This chain's CDR3 is CASSQEKGAGENTGELFF. CDR3 nucleotide sequence: TGTGCCAGCAGCCAAGAAAAGGGAGCGGGAGAGAACACCGGGGAGCTGTTTTTT.

This chain links TRBV7-8 with TRBJ1-2, with 9 bases fitting TRBD1. V shed 3 bases, J shed 7 bases, and the junction held 6 bases outside the gene matches. This CDR3 is built from 14 residues. CDR1 and CDR2 from the germline V gene are SGHVS and FQNEAQ. The CDR3, as DNA: TGTGCCAGCAGCTTTGGGACAGGGTCCGCTGGCTACACCTTC. Its protein is CASSFGTGSAGYTF.

The rearrangement joins TRBV5-8 to TRBJ1-1; 7 bases are shared with TRBD1. The CDR3 has 14 residues. V lost 4 bases, J lost 4 bases, and 7 bases stayed unmatched. The germline gives CDR1 SGHTS, CDR2 YDEGEE. CDR3 protein: CASSRRGRGTEAFF. The DNA of the CDR3 is TGTGCCAGCAGCCGGAGGGGGCGCGGCACTGAAGCTTTCTTT.

The chain has TRBV6-5 and TRBJ2-1, with D uncertain. The length of the CDR3 is 11 residues. Trimming pared 4 bases from V and 10 bases from J, leaving 8 bases between. Germline CDR1 reads MNHEY; CDR2 reads SVGAGI. The CDR3 region is CASSFGPEQFF. The DNA of the CDR3 is TGTGCCAGCAGTTTTGGGCCCGAGCAGTTCTTC.

The rearrangement joins TRBV11-2 to TRBJ2-1, with 12 bases identical to TRBD2. V lost 5 bases, J lost 6 bases, and 5 bases stayed unmatched. CDR3 length: 15 residues. Per the germline V gene, CDR1 is SGHAT and CDR2 is FQNNGV. CDR3 in amino acids: CASSPRLAGVNEQFF. The DNA for the CDR3 is TGTGCCAGCAGCCCGAGACTAGCGGGAGTCAATGAGCAGTTCTTC. The complete variable domain, with remaining parts taken from reference TRBV11-2 and TRBJ2-1, reads EAGVAQSPRYKIIEKRQSVAFWCNPISGHATLYWYQQILGQGPKLLIQFQNNGVVDDSQLPKDRFSAERLKGVDSTLKIQPAKLEDSAVYLCASSPRLAGVNEQFFGPGTRLTVL.

This clone showed up just once. V gene TRBV2 combines with J gene TRBJ2-1, with 9 bases matching TRBD2. CDR1 SNHLY and CDR2 FYNNEI come from the germline V gene. Losses at the gene ends were 2 bases for V and 7 bases for J; bases not matched to a gene: 6. The CDR3 is 15 residues long. The CDR3 loop is CASSERVAGVNEQFF. The CDR3 nucleotides read TGTGCCAGCAGTGAACGGGTAGCGGGAGTAAATGAGCAGTTCTTC.

The rearrangement joins TRBV19 to TRBJ2-2; weak D call: TRBD1 (6 bases). The CDR3 covers 16 residues. The germline CDR1 and CDR2 sequences are LNHDA and SQIVND (reference sequence). The V end was cut by 3 bases, the J end by 2 bases, with 13 bases between. The CDR3 nucleotides are TGTGCCAGTAGTATTCCGGGCAGGGGAAACACCGGGGAGCTGTTTTTT. Translation gives CASSIPGRGNTGELFF.

Worth noting for this clone: The sample carries other DNA sequences with the same CDR3. The J gene is TRBJ2-7, the V gene TRBV4-1; possibly TRBD1 for D (6 bases). CDR1 and CDR2 (germline): MGHRA, YSYEKL. The CDR3 totals 16 residues. V gave up 3 bases and J gave up 2 bases, with 17 bases separating them. CDR3 DNA sequence: TGCGCCAGCAGCCAGGGGCCGGGACATCGCCCCTACGAGCAGTACTTC. Translated: CASSQGPGHRPYEQYF.

This clone was observed a single time. The rearrangement joins TRBV5-1 to TRBJ2-7, with TRBD2 as a possible D gene (6 bases). The CDR3 has 14 amino acids. Germline-derived CDR1 and CDR2 are SGHRS and YFSETQ. Deletions cut 2 bases from V and 3 bases from J, with 12 bases between. The DNA of the CDR3 is TGCGCCAGCAGCTTCTCTAGCGAAGTCTACGAGCAGTACTTC. Amino acid sequence: CASSFSSEVYEQYF.

This chain connects TRBV2 to TRBJ2-7; 10 bases are shared with TRBD2. Looked up from germline, CDR1 is SNHLY and CDR2 is FYNNEI. The CDR3 has 17 amino acids. The J segment lost 3 bases and the V segment lost 1 base, leaving 9 bases of the junction unmatched. The CDR3 protein is CASSEGVRLAGIYEQYF. CDR3 sequence (DNA): TGTGCCAGCAGTGAAGGAGTTAGACTAGCGGGCATCTACGAGCAGTACTTC.

This chain connects TRBV27 to TRBJ2-3, with 8 positions matching TRBD2. Germline assignment: CDR1 MNHEY and CDR2 SMNVEV (reference sequence). V shed 5 bases and J 10 bases; nucleotides not matched to a gene: 14. This CDR3 comprises 15 residues. CDR3 sequence (DNA): TGTGCCAGCAGTGTTACCGGGACTAGGAGGCATGCGCAGTATTTT. Protein: CASSVTGTRRHAQYF.

This sequence joins TRBV5-1 and TRBJ2-7; TRBD1 might be the D (6 bases). Germline-derived CDR1 and CDR2 are SGHRS and YFSETQ. The V gene lost 3 bases and the J gene lost 2 bases, with 12 bases spanning the gap. CDR3 length equals 14 residues. CDR3 protein: CASSSWDTAYEQYF. In DNA, the CDR3 is TGCGCCAGCAGCTCCTGGGACACGGCCTACGAGCAGTACTTC.

The rearrangement joins TRBV7-9 to TRBJ1-1; D is undetermined. V was pared by 1 base and J by 2 bases, with 5 bases between. The germline gives CDR1 SEHNR, CDR2 FQNEAQ (reference sequence). The CDR3 is 13 residues long. The CDR3 loop is CASSLEPNTEAFF. The CDR3, as DNA: TGTGCCAGCAGCTTAGAGCCAAACACTGAAGCTTTCTTT.